This T cell receptor beta chain came from a study of spatial heterogeneity in lung cancer. Study details: The library had UMIs, and each TCR and UMI pair averaged more than ten raw reads. Findings of the study overall: Relative to follow-up, resection was when ubiquitous expanded tumor TCRs appeared more in blood.

Germline V lookup: CDR1 DFQATT, CDR2 SNEGSKA (reference sequence). V lost 6 bases and J lost 3, with 25 bases in between. The CDR3 sequence is 17 residues long. Turning to this clonotype: Antigen unknown.

The presence of a unique molecular identifier marked each TCR cDNA molecule. Using its own MiXCR run on the 5' RACE reads, TCRdb lists one record per CDR3 protein. The sample holds tens of thousands of distinct CDR3 sequences, roughly 14% seen once. Time point indicated: sample taken at primary tumor resection. No cells were sorted before sequencing. The whole RNA sequenced was extracted from tumor, nontumor lung or frozen PBMC. About 73 TRACERx patients with early, untreated non-small cell lung cancer donated samples. The sequences come from PBMCs, collected at surgery. This TCR derives from a male donor with early-stage non-small cell lung cancer. The chain combines TRBV20-1 with TRBJ2-3; perhaps D is TRBD1 or TRBD2 (5 bases each). CDR3 sequence: CSAIVPRDPLQTDTQYF. The CDR3 DNA reads TGCAGTGCGATCGTCCCCAGGGACCCCCTTCAAACAGATACGCAGTATTTT.